The 3 T cell receptor beta chains below all came from one sample that was sequenced in a study of cytomegalovirus exposure and HLA in healthy donors (dated by TCRdb to about 2017). Library generation was performed with the immunoSEQ multiplex PCR assay. For the multiplex PCR, a mixture combining 60 forward primers for TCR Vbeta segments and 13 reverse primers for TCR Jbeta segments was used. TCRdb carries this immuneACCESS record with in-frame sequences only. Its versions omit some clonotypes, under half of them owing to an unresolved V gene in the studies checked, with the rest unexplained. Recorded for this sample are over 150,000 clones; around 68% of them occurred a single time. The ten largest clones take up less than 3.5% of the sample. Input material: PBMCs. The origin of the receptors is a woman between 35 and 50 years old in good health and CMV-seropositive.

The chain combines TRBV28 with TRBJ2-3; possible D gene TRBD1, 6 bases. This CDR3 contains 17 residues. Trimming cost V 6 bases and J 2 bases, with 21 bases left between them. The germline V gene has CDR1 MDHEN and CDR2 SYDVKM. The CDR3 nucleotides read TGTGCCAGCAGCTTAAAAGTGGGAGCAGGGGCCACAGATACGCAGTATTTT. Residues: CASSLKVGAGATDTQYF.

This clone has only one observation. This chain links TRBV6-5 with TRBJ1-2; 9 positions match TRBD1. This CDR3 spans 14 amino acids. Germline trimming cut 2 bases from V and 2 bases from J; bases unmatched to any gene: 0. The germline gives CDR1 MNHEY, CDR2 SVGAGI. CDR3 DNA sequence: TGTGCCAGCAGTTACGGGACAGGGAACTATGGCTACACCTTC. The encoded protein is CASSYGTGNYGYTF.

The table lists this clone with a count of one. J is TRBJ1-5 and V is TRBV12-2. TRBV12-2 is a documented pseudogene. The CDR3 sequence is 11 residues long. Written as DNA, the CDR3 is TGTGCAAGTCCCGCGGGGCAGCCCCAGCATTTT. Encoded protein: CASPAGQPQHF.